The clone carrying this TCR beta chain occurred many times. Its antigen is as yet unknown. The entry originates in a study of identical twins. Broader study findings: Cord blood beta clonotypes present at high abundance carried fewer insertions; no such pattern appeared in memory repertoires. For zero-insertion analyses, partial confounding could come from invariant MAIT and iNKT cells. Surplus twin overlap in beta out-of-frame sequences was less pronounced.

TCRdb reprocessed the 5' RACE reads via MiXCR and lists one record per CDR3 protein. The sample contains around 650,000 distinct CDR3 sequences, just over 7% of which appear only once. This CDR3 has 12 amino acids. V shed 3 bases and J shed 10 bases, with 7 bases lying between them. This same sample was also part of a study on yellow fever vaccine responses in identical twins.

The rearrangement joins TRBV12-3 or TRBV12-4 to TRBJ1-6, with TRBD1 as a possible D gene (5 bases). This receptor was taken from a woman younger than 30 in good health. The specimen was PBMCs. This chain's CDR3 is CASSFPGSPLHF. DNA of the CDR3: TGTGCCAGCAGTTTTCCAGGGTCACCCCTCCACTTT.